The 27 T cell receptor beta chains below all came from one sample that was sequenced in a study of PD-1 blockade in classical Hodgkin lymphoma. Assay used: immunoSEQ multiplex PCR; TCRdb lists only in-frame clones, some missing. The sample comprises about 64,000 clones, roughly 92% of which are singletons, and more than 7.5% rests with the top ten. Time point of the sample: cycle 4 day 1 (C4D1), after 5 to 7 weeks of nivolumab. Relapse after autologous stem cell transplantation occurred in every patient, and brentuximab vedotin exposure varied. This material consisted of peripheral blood mononuclear cells (PBMCs), taken before the fourth cycle of nivolumab. The receptor source for this set is a human donor with classical Hodgkin lymphoma.

This clone occurred once. The chain has TRBV7-2 and TRBJ2-3; D unresolved. The germline V and J ends were trimmed by 8 bases and 5 bases, with 11 bases remaining between them. Germline assignment: CDR1 SGHTA and CDR2 FQGNSA. CDR3 length: 12 amino acids. CDR3 bases: TGTGCCAGCGCCTCGTTTGTAGATACGCAGTATTTT. Translation gives CASASFVDTQYF.

The chain carries TRBV13 and TRBJ1-1; 7 nucleotides line up with TRBD1. CDR3 length: 13 residues. With 2 bases clipped from V and 4 bases from J, the junction kept 1 base outside the gene matches. The germline V gene encodes CDR1 PRHDT and CDR2 FYEKMQ (reference sequence). CDR3 region: CASSLTGVTEAFF. The CDR3 nucleotides read TGTGCCAGCAGCTTAACAGGGGTCACTGAAGCTTTCTTT. The whole variable domain, filled in from reference TRBV13 and TRBJ1-1, reads AAGVIQSPRHLIKEKRETATLKCYPIPRHDTVYWYQQGPGQDPQFLISFYEKMQSDKGSIPDRFSAQQFSDYHSELNMSSLELGDSALYFCASSLTGVTEAFFGQGTRLTVV.

The chain employs TRBV27 and TRBJ2-7, with unresolved D. The CDR3 consists of 15 residues. V dropped 0 bases and J dropped 4 bases, with 13 bases sitting between them. Germline values: CDR1 MNHEY, CDR2 SMNVEV (reference sequence). The CDR3 protein is CASSLSPPPNYEQYF. The CDR3 nucleotides are TGTGCCAGCAGTTTATCCCCACCCCCAAATTACGAGCAGTACTTC.

The chain carries TRBV25-1 and TRBJ2-7; no definite D call. This CDR3 is built from 11 residues. CDR1 is MGHDK, CDR2 SYGVNS, per germline. Between the trimmed V and J ends, which lost 4 bases and 3 bases, there was a span of 4 bases. CDR3 residues: CASSASYEQYF. CDR3 coding DNA: TGTGCCAGCAGTGCCAGCTACGAGCAGTACTTC.

This clone was counted only a few times. The chain recombines TRBV4-1 with TRBJ2-3; D ambiguous. This CDR3 region has 13 residues. Germline V gene data show CDR1 as MGHRA and CDR2 as YSYEKL. With 4 bases removed from V and 0 bases from J, the gap between germline ends came to 5 bases. As DNA, the CDR3 is TGCGCCAGCAGCCCGGGTAGCACAGATACGCAGTATTTT. Protein: CASSPGSTDTQYF.

V and J are TRBV6-6 and TRBJ1-3, with 7 bases fitting TRBD1. With 6 bases clipped from V and 0 bases from J, the junction kept 5 bases outside the gene matches. The CDR3 extends over 15 amino acids. CDR1 and CDR2 (germline): MNHNY, SVGAGI (reference sequence). The CDR3 DNA follows: TGTGCCAGCAGACCTTCAGGGGGCTCTGGAAACACCATATATTTT. Protein sequence: CASRPSGGSGNTIYF.

The chain joins TRBV4-1 to TRBJ2-3; TRBD2 might be the D (5 bases). Germline CDR1 and CDR2: MGHRA and YSYEKL. V was clipped by 4 bases and J by 1 base, with 12 bases between them. This CDR3 has 15 amino acids. CDR3 amino acids: CASSPGIRGTDTQYF. In DNA, the CDR3 is TGCGCCAGCAGCCCGGGGATTAGGGGCACAGATACGCAGTATTTT.

This clone came up a few times. The chain uses TRBV29-1 and TRBJ2-1, with 8 positions matching TRBD1. The CDR3 totals 15 residues. Germline-derived CDR1 and CDR2 are SQVTM and ANQGSEA. V was clipped by 0 bases and J by 7 bases; unmatched bases: 8. The CDR3 DNA is TGCAGCGTTGAAGATCTAGGCAGGGGGCCGAATGAGCAGTTCTTC. Its protein is CSVEDLGRGPNEQFF.

The chain employs TRBV28 and TRBJ1-1; TRBD1 matches at 8 bases. Losses at the gene ends were 8 bases for V and 6 bases for J; bases not matched to a gene: 11. CDR3 size: 14 residues. Germline assignment: CDR1 MDHEN and CDR2 SYDVKM. CDR3 protein: CASAQGATTPEAFF. DNA of the CDR3: TGTGCCAGCGCTCAGGGGGCGACTACCCCTGAAGCTTTCTTT.

This rearrangement joins TRBV27 to TRBJ1-1; 9 bases are shared with TRBD1. The CDR3 totals 15 residues. V lost 4 bases to trimming and J lost 3 bases; unmatched junction nucleotides: 6. CDR1 MNHEY and CDR2 SMNVEV come from the germline V gene (reference sequence). Here the CDR3 DNA reads TGTGCCAGCAGTTACAGGGGGCCCGTCGACACTGAAGCTTTCTTT. Its protein product is CASSYRGPVDTEAFF.

This clone was picked up a small number of times. This chain links TRBV10-3 with TRBJ1-4, with D possibly matching TRBD1 (6 bases). Trimming cost V 3 bases and J 0 bases, with 14 bases left between them. The CDR3 has 17 residues. CDR1 and CDR2 (germline): ENHRY, SYGVKD. Written as DNA, the CDR3 is TGTGCCATCAGTGACCGGGCTGCAGGGGCAACTAATGAAAAACTGTTTTTT. It is translated as CAISDRAAGATNEKLFF.

This clone has a handful of counts. The CDR3: CASSESSSGDTEAFF. The CDR3, as DNA: TGCGCCAGCAGTGAGTCGTCAAGCGGGGACACTGAAGCTTTCTTT. The chain couples TRBV10-1 to TRBJ1-1; no clear D. V was pared by 0 bases and J by 3 bases, with 11 bases between. CDR1 WNHNN and CDR2 SYGVQD come from the germline V gene (reference sequence). CDR3 length equals 15 residues.

This chain joins TRBV18 and TRBJ1-3; D remains unclear. Trimming removed 1 base from V and 8 bases from J, with 9 bases in between. CDR1 and CDR2 from the germline V gene are KGHSH and LQKENI. The CDR3 is made up of 13 amino acids. The DNA for the CDR3 is TGTGCCAGCTCACCACGGCCGGGTTACACCATATATTTT. The encoded protein is CASSPRPGYTIYF.

The chain recombines TRBV4-1 with TRBJ2-1; no clear D. The CDR3 totals 16 residues. Germline V gene sequence: CDR1 MGHRA, CDR2 YSYEKL. Between the trimmed V and J ends, which lost 1 base and 1 base, there was a span of 11 bases. This chain's CDR3 is CASSQGWAVSYNEQFF. In DNA, the CDR3 is TGCGCCAGCAGCCAAGGGTGGGCAGTATCCTACAATGAGCAGTTCTTC.

The rearrangement joins TRBV6-1 to TRBJ2-5, with 8 bases identical to TRBD2. This CDR3 has 13 residues. Trimming at V came to 7 bases and at J to 4 bases, leaving 5 bases not matched to a gene. The germline CDR1 and CDR2 sequences are MNHNS and SASEGT. This CDR3 is CASTPGGAETQYF. CDR3 in DNA: TGTGCCAGCACCCCCGGGGGGGCAGAGACCCAGTACTTC.

The chain couples TRBV6-1 to TRBJ1-2; D is unresolved. Germline V gene lookup returns CDR1 MNHNS and CDR2 SASEGT. The CDR3 totals 12 residues. Deletions cut 6 bases from V and 5 bases from J, with 10 bases between. The CDR3 sequence is CASSVPGYGYTF. CDR3 DNA: TGTGCCAGCAGCGTACCGGGGTATGGCTACACCTTC.

The chain has TRBV6-1 and TRBJ2-1; 10 positions match TRBD2. The J segment lost 8 bases and the V segment lost 5 bases, leaving 9 bases of the junction unmatched. Germline V gene data show CDR1 as MNHNS and CDR2 as SASEGT. The CDR3 is 15 amino acids. The CDR3 sequence is CASSWSSGSKDEQFF. The CDR3 region has the DNA TGTGCCAGCAGTTGGTCTAGCGGGAGTAAAGATGAGCAGTTCTTC.

The CDR3 sequence: CASSLAGGIDGYTF. DNA for the CDR3: TGCGCCAGCAGCTTAGCGGGCGGAATTGATGGCTACACCTTC. The chain joins TRBV5-1 to TRBJ1-2, with D unresolved. The CDR3 has 14 residues. Germline values: CDR1 SGHRS, CDR2 YFSETQ. The V end lost 2 bases, the J end lost 6 bases, and 14 bases lay between the germline ends.

This clone was seen only a few times. The gene calls are TRBV28 and TRBJ2-4; a weak D match, TRBD2 (6 bases). Germline values: CDR1 MDHEN, CDR2 SYDVKM. With 2 bases removed from V and 0 bases from J, the gap between germline ends came to 8 bases. This CDR3 has 15 residues. The CDR3 DNA sequence: TGTGCCAGCAGTTTAGGCGGGGTAGCCAAAAACATTCAGTACTTC. Translating gives CASSLGGVAKNIQYF.

The V gene is TRBV5-8, the J gene TRBJ1-1; 8 bases align to TRBD1. J lost 4 bases, V lost 4 bases, and 6 bases had no gene match. The germline V gene has CDR1 SGHTS and CDR2 YDEGEE. The CDR3 runs to 14 residues. CDR3 region: CASSEPDRGTEAFF. DNA of the CDR3: TGTGCCAGCAGCGAACCCGACAGGGGCACTGAAGCTTTCTTT.

This rearrangement joins TRBV14 to TRBJ2-7, with D perhaps TRBD1 (5 bases). CDR3 length equals 11 residues. Trimming stripped 8 bases from V and 4 bases from J, with 9 bases between. Germline loops: CDR1 SGHDN, CDR2 FVKESK. CDR3 coding DNA: TGTGCCAGCGGACATGGATACGAGCAGTACTTC. Protein: CASGHGYEQYF.

This clone appeared a single time. The chain carries TRBV2 and TRBJ1-2; weak D call: TRBD1 (5 bases). The CDR3 runs to 15 residues. Germline V gene lookup returns CDR1 SNHLY and CDR2 FYNNEI. V lost 6 bases, J lost 6 bases, and 20 bases lay in between. The CDR3, as DNA: TGTGCCAGCAGGGCGGGGGGGGAAAACCCCCATGGCTACACCTTC. Protein: CASRAGGENPHGYTF.

The chain uses TRBV28 and TRBJ1-3; no reliable D call. Germline assignment: CDR1 MDHEN and CDR2 SYDVKM. Trimming cost V 2 bases and J 0 bases, with 11 bases left between them. This CDR3 comprises 16 residues. The CDR3 protein is CASSLLPETSGNTIYF. As DNA, the CDR3 is TGTGCCAGCAGTTTACTACCGGAGACCTCTGGAAACACCATATATTTT. The full variable domain, its missing parts supplied by reference TRBV28 and TRBJ1-3, is DVKVTQSSRYLVKRTGEKVFLECVQDMDHENMFWYRQDPGLGLRLIYFSYDVKMKEKGDIPEGYSVSREKKERFSLILESASTNQTSMYLCASSLLPETSGNTIYFGEGSWLTVV.

This clone was recorded once. The gene calls are TRBV4-1 and TRBJ2-2; TRBD2 agrees at 10 bases. The CDR3 sequence is 16 residues long. Losses at the gene ends were 1 base for V and 4 bases for J; bases not matched to a gene: 3. Germline loops: CDR1 MGHRA, CDR2 YSYEKL. The CDR3 coding sequence is TGCGCCAGCAGCCAAGCGACTAGCGGGTCCACCGGGGAGCTGTTTTTT. Translated, it gives CASSQATSGSTGELFF.

V gene TRBV7-3 combines with J gene TRBJ2-2; D remains unclear. In germline, CDR1 is SGHTA, CDR2 FQGTGA. This CDR3 contains 13 residues. The V end lost 3 bases, the J end lost 6 bases, and 8 bases lay between the germline ends. The CDR3: CASSLDGAGELFF. The CDR3, as DNA: TGTGCCAGCAGCTTGGATGGGGCCGGGGAGCTGTTTTTT.

The chain has TRBV10-2 and TRBJ2-7; D is perhaps TRBD1 (5 bases). The germline CDR1 and CDR2 sequences are WSHSY and SAAADI. The CDR3 loop spans 18 amino acids. V lost 2 bases and J 2 bases, leaving 22 bases between the germline ends. CDR3 protein: CASSEHFRQKTTTYEQYF. The CDR3, as DNA: TGCGCCAGCAGTGAGCACTTCCGACAGAAAACGACAACCTACGAGCAGTACTTC.

The chain recombines TRBV20-1 with TRBJ2-3; D not certain. CDR3 length: 10 residues. From germline, CDR1 is DFQATT and CDR2 SNEGSKA (reference sequence). V gave up 3 bases and J gave up 4 bases, with 2 bases separating them. The CDR3 loop reads CSASSDTQYF. CDR3 in DNA: TGCAGTGCTAGTTCAGATACGCAGTATTTT.